This record concerns one T cell receptor (beta chain) sequence. V was pared by 7 bases and J by 2 bases, with 18 bases between. Germline V lookup: CDR1 SNHLY, CDR2 FYNNEI. The CDR3 has 16 amino acids. The data originate from a study of cytomegalovirus exposure and HLA in healthy donors. The primer mix had 60 Vbeta and 13 Jbeta primers. Profiled with immunoSEQ multiplex PCR; TCRdb holds only in-frame clones, not every one. The sample shows around 150,000 clones, about 63% of them seen only once. J is TRBJ1-5 and V is TRBV2; the D is unclear. What was sequenced was PBMCs. The receptor was isolated from a woman aged 40 to 50 in good health and CMV-seropositive. DNA of the CDR3: TGTGCCAGCAAAGTTAGTCTGGAGAAGGGCAATCAGCCCCAGCATTTT. Translated, it gives CASKVSLEKGNQPQHF.